This entry describes one TCR beta chain. Its matching antigen is unknown. The sample originates from a study of cytomegalovirus exposure and HLA in healthy donors. Study conclusions and caveats: It was about 180 TCR beta chains that were listed as cytomegalovirus-associated.

The V gene's germline CDR1 is SQVTM and CDR2 ANQGSEA. Between the trimmed V and J ends, which lost 0 bases and 0 bases, there was a span of 11 bases. The CDR3 is made up of 15 amino acids. PCR used 60 Vbeta primers and 13 Jbeta primers. This table comes from immunoSEQ multiplex PCR, and its TCRdb copy is limited to in-frame clones, with some not included. The sample includes 60,000 to 75,000 clones, approximately 74% seen only once; the top ten take 22%. The sample consisted of PBMCs. J is TRBJ1-1 and V is TRBV29-1, with a tentative D call TRBD1 (6 bases). This clonotype was obtained from a woman aged 25 to 39 in good health and CMV-seropositive. The CDR3: CSVEEGADLNTEAFF. CDR3 DNA sequence: TGCAGCGTTGAAGAGGGGGCGGATTTGAACACTGAAGCTTTCTTT.